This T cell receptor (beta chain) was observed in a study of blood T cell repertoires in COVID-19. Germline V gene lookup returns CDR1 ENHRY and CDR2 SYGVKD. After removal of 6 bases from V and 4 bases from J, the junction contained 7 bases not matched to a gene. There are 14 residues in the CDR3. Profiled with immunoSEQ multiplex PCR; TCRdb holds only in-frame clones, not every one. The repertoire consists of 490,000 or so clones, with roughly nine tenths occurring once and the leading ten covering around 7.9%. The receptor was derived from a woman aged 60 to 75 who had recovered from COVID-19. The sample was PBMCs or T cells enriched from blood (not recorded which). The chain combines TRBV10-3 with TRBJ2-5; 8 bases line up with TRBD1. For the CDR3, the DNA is TGTGCCATCAGCCGACAGGGGATAGGAGAGACCCAGTACTTC. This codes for CAISRQGIGETQYF.